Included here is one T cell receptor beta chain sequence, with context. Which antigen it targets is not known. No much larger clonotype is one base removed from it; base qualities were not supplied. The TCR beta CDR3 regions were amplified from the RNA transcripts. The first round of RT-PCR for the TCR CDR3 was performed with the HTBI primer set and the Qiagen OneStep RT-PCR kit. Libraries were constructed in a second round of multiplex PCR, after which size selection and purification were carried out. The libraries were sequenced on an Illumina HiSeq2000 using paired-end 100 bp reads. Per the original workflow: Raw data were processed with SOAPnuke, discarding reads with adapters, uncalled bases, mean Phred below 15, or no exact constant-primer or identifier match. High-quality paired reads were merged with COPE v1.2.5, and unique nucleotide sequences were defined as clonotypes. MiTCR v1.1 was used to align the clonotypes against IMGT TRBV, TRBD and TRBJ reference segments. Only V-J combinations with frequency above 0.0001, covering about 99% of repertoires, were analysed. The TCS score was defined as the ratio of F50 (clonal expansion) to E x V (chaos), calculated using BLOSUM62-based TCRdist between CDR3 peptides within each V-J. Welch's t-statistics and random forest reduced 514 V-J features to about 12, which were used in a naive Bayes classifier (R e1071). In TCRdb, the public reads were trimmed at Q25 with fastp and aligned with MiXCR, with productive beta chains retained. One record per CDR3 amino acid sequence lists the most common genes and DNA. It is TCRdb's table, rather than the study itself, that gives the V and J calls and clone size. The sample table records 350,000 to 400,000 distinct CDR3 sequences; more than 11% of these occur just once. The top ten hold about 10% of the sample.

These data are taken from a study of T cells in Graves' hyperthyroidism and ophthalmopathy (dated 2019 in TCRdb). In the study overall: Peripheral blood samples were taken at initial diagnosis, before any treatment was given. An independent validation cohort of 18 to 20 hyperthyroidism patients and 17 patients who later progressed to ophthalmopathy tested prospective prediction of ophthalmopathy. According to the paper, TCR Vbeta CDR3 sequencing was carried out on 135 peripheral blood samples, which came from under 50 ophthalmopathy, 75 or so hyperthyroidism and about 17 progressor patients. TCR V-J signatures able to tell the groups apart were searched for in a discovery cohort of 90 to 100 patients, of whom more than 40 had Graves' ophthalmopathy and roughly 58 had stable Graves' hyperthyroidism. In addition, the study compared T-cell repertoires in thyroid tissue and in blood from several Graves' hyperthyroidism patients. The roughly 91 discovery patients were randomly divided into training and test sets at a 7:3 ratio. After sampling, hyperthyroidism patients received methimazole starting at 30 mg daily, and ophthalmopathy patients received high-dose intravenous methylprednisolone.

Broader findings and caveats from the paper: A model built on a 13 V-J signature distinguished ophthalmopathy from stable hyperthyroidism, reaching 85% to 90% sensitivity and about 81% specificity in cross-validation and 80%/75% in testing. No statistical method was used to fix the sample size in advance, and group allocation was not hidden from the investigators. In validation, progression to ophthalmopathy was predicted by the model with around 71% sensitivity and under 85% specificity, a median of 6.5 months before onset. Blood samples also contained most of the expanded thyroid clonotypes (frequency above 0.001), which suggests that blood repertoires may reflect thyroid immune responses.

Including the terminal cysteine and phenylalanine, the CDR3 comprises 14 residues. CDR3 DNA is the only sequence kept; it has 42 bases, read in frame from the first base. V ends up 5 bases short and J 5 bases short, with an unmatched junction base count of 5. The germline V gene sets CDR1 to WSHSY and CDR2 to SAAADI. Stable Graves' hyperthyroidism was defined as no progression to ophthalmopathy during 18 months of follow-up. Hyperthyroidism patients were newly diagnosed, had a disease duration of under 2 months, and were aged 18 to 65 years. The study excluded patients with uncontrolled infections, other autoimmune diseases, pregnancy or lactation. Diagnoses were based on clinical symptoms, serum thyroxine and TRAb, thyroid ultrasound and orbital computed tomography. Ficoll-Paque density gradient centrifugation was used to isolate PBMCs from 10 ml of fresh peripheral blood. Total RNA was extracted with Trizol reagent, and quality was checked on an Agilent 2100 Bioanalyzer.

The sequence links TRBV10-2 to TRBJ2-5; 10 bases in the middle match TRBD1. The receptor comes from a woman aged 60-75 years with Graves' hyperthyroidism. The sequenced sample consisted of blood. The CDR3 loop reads CASSRQGAVETQYF. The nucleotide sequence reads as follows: TGCGCCAGCAGTCGACAGGGGGCGGTGGAGACCCAGTACTTC.